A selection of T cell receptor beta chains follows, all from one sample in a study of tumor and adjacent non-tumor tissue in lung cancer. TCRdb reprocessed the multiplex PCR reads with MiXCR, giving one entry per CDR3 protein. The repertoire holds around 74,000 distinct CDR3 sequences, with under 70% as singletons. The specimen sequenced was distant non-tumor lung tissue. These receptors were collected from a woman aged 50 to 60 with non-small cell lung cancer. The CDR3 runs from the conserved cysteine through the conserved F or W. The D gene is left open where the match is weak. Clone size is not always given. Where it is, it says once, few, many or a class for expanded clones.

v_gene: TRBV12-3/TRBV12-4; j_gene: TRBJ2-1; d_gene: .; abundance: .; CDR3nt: TGTGTCAGCAGTTTTTTCGTGGTAGGTCGGCTGGGTGAGCTGTTCTTC; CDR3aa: CVSSFFVVGRLGELFF
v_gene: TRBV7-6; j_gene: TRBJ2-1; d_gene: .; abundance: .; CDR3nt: TGTGCCAGCAGCTTTTATCAGGGTATCAGTGATGAGCAGTTCTTC; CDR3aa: CASSFYQGISDEQFF
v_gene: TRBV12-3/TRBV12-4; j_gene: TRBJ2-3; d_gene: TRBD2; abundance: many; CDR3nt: TGTGCCAGCAGTTCCAGCGGGAGAAGGGCAGATACGCAGTATTTT; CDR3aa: CASSSSGRRADTQYF
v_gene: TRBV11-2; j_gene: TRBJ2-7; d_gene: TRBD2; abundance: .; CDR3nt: TGTGCCAGCAGCTTAGGACTAGCGAACGATCAGTATTTC; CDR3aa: CASSLGLANDQYF
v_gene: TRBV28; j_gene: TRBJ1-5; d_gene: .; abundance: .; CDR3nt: TGTGCCAGTGGCGGTGGAGGGACGAGTCAGCCCCAGCATTTT; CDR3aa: CASGGGGTSQPQHF
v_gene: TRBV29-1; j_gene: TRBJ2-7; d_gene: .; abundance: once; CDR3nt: TGTAGCGTTGGGGGACGGGGGTCTTACGAGCAGTACTTC; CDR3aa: CSVGGRGSYEQYF
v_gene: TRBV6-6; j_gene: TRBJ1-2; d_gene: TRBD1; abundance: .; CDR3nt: TGTGCCAGTGATCGGGACAGGGAAGCGAGGGGCTACACCTTC; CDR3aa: CASDRDREARGYTF
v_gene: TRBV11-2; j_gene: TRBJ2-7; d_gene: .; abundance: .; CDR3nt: TGTGTCAGCAGCTTAGAGGTGGGAGGCGGAAGGTACTTC; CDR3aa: CVSSLEVGGGRYF
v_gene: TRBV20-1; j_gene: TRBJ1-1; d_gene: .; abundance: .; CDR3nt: TGCAGTGCTAGAGATCCCGATAGGGGAGGTAGGACTGAAGTTTTCTTT; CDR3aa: CSARDPDRGGRTEVFF
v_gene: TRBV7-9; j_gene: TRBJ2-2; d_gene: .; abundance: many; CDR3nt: TGTGCCAGCAGCTTTTCAGGGAGCACCGGGGAGCTGTTTTTT; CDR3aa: CASSFSGSTGELFF
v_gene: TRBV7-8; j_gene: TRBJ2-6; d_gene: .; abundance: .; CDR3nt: TGTGCCAGCAGCTCACCCCGAATCTCTGGGGCTAACGTCCTGACTTTC; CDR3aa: CASSSPRISGANVLTF
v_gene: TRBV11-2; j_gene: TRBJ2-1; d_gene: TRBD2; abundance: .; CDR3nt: TGTGCCAGCAGCCAGACGATACAAGCGGGGGACAATGAGCAGTTCTTC; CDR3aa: CASSQTIQAGDNEQFF
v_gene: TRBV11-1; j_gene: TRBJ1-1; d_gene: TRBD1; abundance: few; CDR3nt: TGTGTCAGTGAGTCCCGGGACAGGGTAACTGAAGCTTTCTTT; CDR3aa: CVSESRDRVTEAFF
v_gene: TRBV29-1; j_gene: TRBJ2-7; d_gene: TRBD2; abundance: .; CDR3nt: TGCAGCGTTGTTCTAGCGGGAGTTTACGACGAGCGGTACTTC; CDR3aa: CSVVLAGVYDERYF
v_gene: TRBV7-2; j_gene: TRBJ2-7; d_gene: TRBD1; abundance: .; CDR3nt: TGTGCCAGCAGCCGGGACAGGGCGTCCTACGAGCAGTACTTC; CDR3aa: CASSRDRASYEQYF
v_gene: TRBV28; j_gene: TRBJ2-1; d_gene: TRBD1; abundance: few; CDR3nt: TGTGCCAGCAGTTTATGGGACAGGGCCGTTCATGAGCAGTTCTTC; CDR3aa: CASSLWDRAVHEQFF
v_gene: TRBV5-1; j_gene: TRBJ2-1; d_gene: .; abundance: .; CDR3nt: TGCGACGGCAGCTTGGGGGTTAGCGTTGGGCGGAACTATGAGCAGTTCTTC; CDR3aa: CDGSLGVSVGRNYEQFF
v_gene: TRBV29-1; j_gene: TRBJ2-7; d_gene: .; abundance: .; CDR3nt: TGCAGCGTTGAGTTTAGTACGCTTCCCTACAAGCAGTACTTC; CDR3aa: CSVEFSTLPYKQYF
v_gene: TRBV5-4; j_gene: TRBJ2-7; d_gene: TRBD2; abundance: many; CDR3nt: TGTGCCAGCAGCTACGGGACTAGCGGGAGTGTCAACGAGCAGTACTTC; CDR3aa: CASSYGTSGSVNEQYF
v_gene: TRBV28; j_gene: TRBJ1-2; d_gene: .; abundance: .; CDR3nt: TGTGCCGGCAGCCGAACAGGTTTTTTTGGCTACACCTTC; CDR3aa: CAGSRTGFFGYTF
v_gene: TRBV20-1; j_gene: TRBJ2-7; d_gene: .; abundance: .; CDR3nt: TGCAGTGCCAGCAAGGAAGGAGTGGGATACAAACAGTACTTC; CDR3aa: CSASKEGVGYKQYF
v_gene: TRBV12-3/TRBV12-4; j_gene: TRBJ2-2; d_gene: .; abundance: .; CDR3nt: TGTGCCAGCAGAAATCGGCAAGCGAACACCGGGGAGGTGTTTTTT; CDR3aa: CASRNRQANTGEVFF
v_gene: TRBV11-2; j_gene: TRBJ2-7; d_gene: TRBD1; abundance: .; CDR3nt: TGTGCCAGCAGCTTAATGGACAGGGGGAGCAAGCAGTACTTC; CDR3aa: CASSLMDRGSKQYF
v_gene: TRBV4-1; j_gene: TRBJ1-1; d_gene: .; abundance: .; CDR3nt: TGCCCCAGCAGCCAAGACCAGTACCGATTGGACACTGAAGCTTTCTTT; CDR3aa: CPSSQDQYRLDTEAFF
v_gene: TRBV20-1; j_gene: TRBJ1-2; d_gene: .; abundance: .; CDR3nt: TGCAGTGCTAGAGGTCCGACGGACTATGAACGCTATGGCTACACCTTC; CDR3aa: CSARGPTDYERYGYTF
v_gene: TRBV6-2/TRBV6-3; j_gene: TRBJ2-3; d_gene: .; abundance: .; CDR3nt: TGTGCCAGCAGCTCCTACAGTGCTATTACAGATATGCAGTATTTT; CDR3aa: CASSSYSAITDMQYF
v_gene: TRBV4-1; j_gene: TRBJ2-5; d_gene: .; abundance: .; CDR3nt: TGCGCCAGCAGCACGACGGGCAGGGCGGTCGAGACCCAGTACTTC; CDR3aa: CASSTTGRAVETQYF
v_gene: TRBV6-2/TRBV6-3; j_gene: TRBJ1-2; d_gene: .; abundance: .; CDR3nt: TGTGCCAGCAACCGCGGACAAGGGCAGGATGGCTACAGCTTC; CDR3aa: CASNRGQGQDGYSF
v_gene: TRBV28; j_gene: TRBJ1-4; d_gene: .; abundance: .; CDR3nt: TGTGCCAGCAGTCAGCGTACAAAAAATGAAAAACTGTTTTTT; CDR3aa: CASSQRTKNEKLFF
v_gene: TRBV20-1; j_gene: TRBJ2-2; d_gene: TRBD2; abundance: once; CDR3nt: TGCGGTGCTAGAGATCAGTATAGTGGTAGCGGGAGAGCCGGAGAGCTGTTTTTT; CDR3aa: CGARDQYSGSGRAGELFF
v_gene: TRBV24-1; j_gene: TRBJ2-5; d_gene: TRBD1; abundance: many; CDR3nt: TGTGCCACCAGTGACCCGGGACAGGCGCTAACCCAGTACTTC; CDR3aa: CATSDPGQALTQYF
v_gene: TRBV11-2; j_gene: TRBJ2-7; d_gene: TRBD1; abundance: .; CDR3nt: TGTGCCGGTAGCTTAGAGAACGACAGGGTGGGCATCTACGAGCAGTACTTC; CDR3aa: CAGSLENDRVGIYEQYF
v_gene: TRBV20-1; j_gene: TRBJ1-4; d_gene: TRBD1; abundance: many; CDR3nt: TGCAGTGCCCGACAGGGGGCTCGGGAAAAACTGTTTTTT; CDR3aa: CSARQGAREKLFF
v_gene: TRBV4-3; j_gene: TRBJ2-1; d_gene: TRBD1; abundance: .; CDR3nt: TGCGCCAACAGCCGGACAGGGGGCCTCTACAATGAGCAGTTCTTT; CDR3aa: CANSRTGGLYNEQFF
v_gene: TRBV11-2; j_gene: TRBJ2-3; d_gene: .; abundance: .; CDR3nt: TGTGCCAGCAGCCCCAAAAGAGTCACAGATACGCAGTATTTT; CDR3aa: CASSPKRVTDTQYF
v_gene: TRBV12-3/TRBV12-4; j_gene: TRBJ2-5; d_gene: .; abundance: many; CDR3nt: TGTGCCAGCAGTTTATCACGGAGGCAAGAGACCCAGTACTTC; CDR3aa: CASSLSRRQETQYF
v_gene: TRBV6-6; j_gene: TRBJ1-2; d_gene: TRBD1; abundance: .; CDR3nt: TGTGCTAGCACTCGGGACAGCGGCTACACCTTC; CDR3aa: CASTRDSGYTF
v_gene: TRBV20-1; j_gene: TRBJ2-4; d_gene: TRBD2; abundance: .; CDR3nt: TGCAGTGCTAGAGACCATCCGTCCGGGACTAGGGGGGACGTAGCCAAAAACATACAGTACTTC; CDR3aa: CSARDHPSGTRGDVAKNIQYF
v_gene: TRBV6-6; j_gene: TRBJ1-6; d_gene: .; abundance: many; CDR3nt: TGTGCCAGCAGTTACTCGATGGCCAGTTCTAATCTCGGTTCACCCCTCCACTTT; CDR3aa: CASSYSMASSNLGSPLHF
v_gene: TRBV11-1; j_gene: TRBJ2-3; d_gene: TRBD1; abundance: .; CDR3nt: TGTGCAAGCAGCATCGCTACAGGGGCTGATACACTGTATTTT; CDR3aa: CASSIATGADTLYF
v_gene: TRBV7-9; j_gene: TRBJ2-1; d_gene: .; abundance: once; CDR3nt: TGTGCCAGCAGCGTTACGACGGGACAAGCCTACAATGAGCAGTTCTTC; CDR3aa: CASSVTTGQAYNEQFF
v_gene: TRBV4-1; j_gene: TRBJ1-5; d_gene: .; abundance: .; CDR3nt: TGCGCCAACAGCCAGAAGCGGGACAATAATCAGCACCAGCATTTT; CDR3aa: CANSQKRDNNQHQHF
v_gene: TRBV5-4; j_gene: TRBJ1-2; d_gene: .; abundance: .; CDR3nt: TGTGTCAGCAGCCCGGACAGAGGGGCAACACCTATTGGCTACACCTTC; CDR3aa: CVSSPDRGATPIGYTF
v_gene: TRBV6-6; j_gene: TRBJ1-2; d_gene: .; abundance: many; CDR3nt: TGTGCCAGCAGCCCAATTACAGGGCCACTACCGTATGGCTACACCTTC; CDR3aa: CASSPITGPLPYGYTF
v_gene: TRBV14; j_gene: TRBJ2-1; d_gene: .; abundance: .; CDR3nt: TGTGCCAGCAGTCTCGGGGGAGTGTTTAATGAGCTGTTCTTC; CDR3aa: CASSLGGVFNELFF
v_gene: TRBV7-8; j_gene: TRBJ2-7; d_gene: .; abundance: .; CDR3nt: TGTACCAGCGGGTCTAACGGGAAGATTGCTATAGCCTACGAGCAGTACTTC; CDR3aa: CTSGSNGKIAIAYEQYF